Listed below are T cell receptor beta chains from one sample, sequenced in a study of cytomegalovirus exposure and HLA in healthy donors. The data were produced by immunoSEQ multiplex PCR, yet TCRdb's version contains in-frame clones alone and is incomplete. The listing contains 140,000 to 150,000 clones. Sequences were obtained from PBMCs. The receptor set was obtained from a male donor in good health and CMV-seronegative. Both conserved end residues are part of each CDR3. The D gene is left open where the match is weak.

CDR3 length	D gene	V gene	J gene	CDR3 DNA	CDR3 protein
14	-	TRBV13	TRBJ1-5	TGTGCCAGTGCCGACGGAGGGGGCAATCAGCCCCAGCATTTT	CASADGGGNQPQHF
15	TRBD1	TRBV6-5	TRBJ1-1	TGTGCCAGCAGTTACCAATCAGGGGGCGACACTGAAGCTTTCTTT	CASSYQSGGDTEAFF
13	-	TRBV7-9	TRBJ1-5	TGTGCCAGCAGCTTGGGGCAAAATCAGCCCCAGCATTTT	CASSLGQNQPQHF
13	-	TRBV2	TRBJ1-1	TGTGCCAGCAGTGATATGAGGAACACTGAAGCTTTCTTT	CASSDMRNTEAFF
14	-	TRBV30	TRBJ1-6	TGTGCCTGGAGAACAGCCGGATATAATTCACCCCTCCACTTT	CAWRTAGYNSPLHF
15	-	TRBV6-1	TRBJ2-3	TGTGCCAGCAGTGAAACTATGGGACACACAGATACGCAGTATTTT	CASSETMGHTDTQYF
14	TRBD1	TRBV2	TRBJ1-4	TGTGCCAGCAGCACCAGGGGGAGTAGTGAAAAACTGTTTTTT	CASSTRGSSEKLFF
15	-	TRBV27	TRBJ2-1	TGTGCCAGCAGTTTCGAACAGACGTTCTACAATGAGCAGTTCTTC	CASSFEQTFYNEQFF
16	TRBD1	TRBV4-3	TRBJ1-1	TGCGCCAGCAGCCAACTATCAAGGGGGCGATTCCCTGAAGCTTTCTTT	CASSQLSRGRFPEAFF
15	-	TRBV2	TRBJ1-5	TGTGCCAGCAGTGAAACCAGACAGACTTATCAGCCCCAGCATTTT	CASSETRQTYQPQHF
16	-	TRBV7-9	TRBJ2-3	TGTGCCAGCAGCCGAGGTGGCGGGGACCGCACAGATACGCAGTATTTT	CASSRGGGDRTDTQYF
11	-	TRBV5-6	TRBJ2-7	TGTGCCAGCAGCTTCAGGGGCGAGCAGTACTTC	CASSFRGEQYF
15	-	TRBV6-6	TRBJ1-1	TGTGCCAGCACCGGATTAGGAAGTGGGGGGACTGAAGCTTTCTTT	CASTGLGSGGTEAFF
14	-	TRBV5-8	TRBJ1-5	TGTGCCAGCAGCTTTATGGGGGCAGGGCAGCCCCAGCATTTT	CASSFMGAGQPQHF
18	-	TRBV14	TRBJ2-5	TGTGCCAGCAGCCAAGATTATGAGGGGACACTCCGGGTAGAGACCCAGTACTTC	CASSQDYEGTLRVETQYF
17	TRBD2	TRBV18	TRBJ2-2	TGTGCCAGCTCACCGCTAGCGGGAGCAACGAACACCGGGGAGCTGTTTTTT	CASSPLAGATNTGELFF
15	TRBD1	TRBV7-2	TRBJ1-6	TGTGCCAGCAGCCCCCGACAGGGGTCGGGTTCACCCCTCCACTTT	CASSPRQGSGSPLHF
18	TRBD2	TRBV4-3	TRBJ2-3	TGCGCCAGCAGCCAAGATCGTACTAGCGGGGGGTCCACAGATACGCAGTATTTT	CASSQDRTSGGSTDTQYF
14	-	TRBV6-4	TRBJ1-1	TGTGCCAGCAGTAAAACCAGGGGTGGCGGTGAAGCTTTCTTT	CASSKTRGGGEAFF
15	-	TRBV5-1	TRBJ2-6	TGCGCCAGCAGCTTGAGAGATTCTGGGGCCAACGTCCTGACTTTC	CASSLRDSGANVLTF
14	-	TRBV29-1	TRBJ2-7	TGCAGCGTAGTTGATCCGGGACACTTAAGCAAGCAGTACTTC	CSVVDPGHLSKQYF
14	-	TRBV9	TRBJ2-7	TGTGCCAGCAGCGTAGCCGGGACAAACTACGAGCAGTACTTC	CASSVAGTNYEQYF
14	-	TRBV6-1	TRBJ1-2	TGTGCCAGCAGTCGAGACACACTTGACTATGGCTACACCTTC	CASSRDTLDYGYTF
19	TRBD1	TRBV11-2	TRBJ1-5	TGTGCCAGCAGCCTTAGATCCCCACAGGGGAATTATAGCAATCAGCCCCAGCATTTT	CASSLRSPQGNYSNQPQHF
13	TRBD2	TRBV6-1	TRBJ2-7	TGTGCCAGCAGACTAGCGGGAGAGAGCGAGCAGTACTTC	CASRLAGESEQYF
12	TRBD1	TRBV19	TRBJ2-2	TGTGCCAGTAGGGACAGGGCCGGGGAGCTGTTTTTT	CASRDRAGELFF
18	TRBD2	TRBV4-2	TRBJ2-7	TGTGCCAGCAGCCAGCATGTGGAGGGACTAGCGGGAGAAGGTGGGCAGTACTTC	CASSQHVEGLAGEGGQYF
17	TRBD1	TRBV11-1	TRBJ2-7	TGTGCCAGCAGCTTAGACCTAACAGGGGGTAAGGTCCACGAGCAGTACTTC	CASSLDLTGGKVHEQYF
12	-	TRBV30	TRBJ2-1	TGTGCCTGGAGTGTCGAGGGGGACGAGCAGTTCTTC	CAWSVEGDEQFF
13	-	TRBV25-1	TRBJ2-7	TGTGCCAGCTTACCGACAGGTTCCTACGAGCAGTACTTC	CASLPTGSYEQYF
15	-	TRBV7-9	TRBJ1-6	TGTGCCAGCAGCTTAGTTACAGGGCGTAATTCACCCCTCCACTTT	CASSLVTGRNSPLHF
17	-	TRBV2	TRBJ2-7	TGTGCCAGCAGTGATCGGATCAGGTTGCTGGGCTCCTACGAGCAGTACTTC	CASSDRIRLLGSYEQYF
13	-	TRBV5-4	TRBJ1-2	TGTGCCAGCAGCTGGGGGACAATTCCTGGCTACACCTTC	CASSWGTIPGYTF
13	-	TRBV27	TRBJ1-5	TGTGCCAGCAGTTCGTCCTTTTATCAGCCCCAGCATTTT	CASSSSFYQPQHF
13	TRBD1	TRBV29-1	TRBJ2-3	TGCAGCGTATTAGGACAGGATACAGATACGCAGTATTTT	CSVLGQDTDTQYF
14	-	TRBV27	TRBJ1-2	TGTGCCAGCAGCCCCCGTGGGGCGCGGCAGGGCTACACCTTC	CASSPRGARQGYTF
16	-	TRBV6-1	TRBJ2-4	TGTGCCAGCAGTGGCCGGGACACCATAGCCAAAAACATTCAGTACTTC	CASSGRDTIAKNIQYF
13	-	TRBV5-4	TRBJ1-1	TGTGCCAGCAGCTTGAACGGTCACACTGAAGCTTTCTTT	CASSLNGHTEAFF
12	-	TRBV7-2	TRBJ2-7	TGTGCCAGCAGCCAGCGGGTCGGGGGGCAGTACTTC	CASSQRVGGQYF
14	-	TRBV6-1	TRBJ1-2	TGTGCCAGCAGTGAAGCGAGGCGGAACTATGGCTACACCTTC	CASSEARRNYGYTF
15	TRBD1	TRBV30	TRBJ1-6	TGTGCCTGGAACCCGGGACAGGGATATAATTCACCCCTCCACTTT	CAWNPGQGYNSPLHF
14	-	TRBV7-2	TRBJ2-7	TGTGCCAGCACCAACAACAGGGCTTCCTACGAGCAGTACTTC	CASTNNRASYEQYF
13	-	TRBV10-3	TRBJ2-2	TGTGCCACTCTGGCCCCTAACACCGGGGAGCTGTTTTTT	CATLAPNTGELFF
13	-	TRBV29-1	TRBJ2-7	TGCAGCGTCAGAAGTAGACTGGGCTACGAGCAGTACTTC	CSVRSRLGYEQYF
15	-	TRBV9	TRBJ1-2	TGTGCCAGCAGCGCTTCGGGGGTCAGGGACTATGGCTACACCTTC	CASSASGVRDYGYTF
14	-	TRBV7-3	TRBJ1-1	TGTGCCTCACGGGAGGGCCCCATGAACACTGAAGCTTTCTTT	CASREGPMNTEAFF
14	TRBD2	TRBV11-3	TRBJ2-1	TGTGCCAGCAGCAAAACTAGCGTATACAATGAGCAGTTCTTC	CASSKTSVYNEQFF
13	-	TRBV5-6	TRBJ2-7	TGTGCCAGCAGCTCCAAGGGGCCCTACGAGCAGTACTTC	CASSSKGPYEQYF
12	-	TRBV29-1	TRBJ2-1	TGCAGCGTTGAAGATCGGGTCAATGAGCAGTTCTTC	CSVEDRVNEQFF
15	-	TRBV5-1	TRBJ2-5	TGCGCCAGCAGCTCCATTGAGGGGGTGAAAGAGACCCAGTACTTC	CASSSIEGVKETQYF
17	-	TRBV30	TRBJ2-6	TGTGCCTGGAGTGTGGCGGGGTTCTCTTCTGGGGCCAACGTCCTGACTTTC	CAWSVAGFSSGANVLTF
16	-	TRBV5-1	TRBJ1-5	TGCGCCAGCAGCTTGGGCTCTTCCAGGGTTGGTCAGCCCCAGCATTTT	CASSLGSSRVGQPQHF
11	-	TRBV29-1	TRBJ2-7	TGCAGCGTTGAATTAGCATACGAGCAGTACTTC	CSVELAYEQYF
14	TRBD1	TRBV7-9	TRBJ1-4	TGTGCCAGCAGCCTGGGACAGCCCAATGAAAAACTGTTTTTT	CASSLGQPNEKLFF
14	-	TRBV6-1	TRBJ1-6	TGTGCCAGCAGGGCAGGGTCGGAGTCTTCACCCCTCCACTTT	CASRAGSESSPLHF
14	-	TRBV6-5	TRBJ1-2	TGTGCCAGCAGTGACTTCGGACAGTTCTATGGCTACACCTTC	CASSDFGQFYGYTF
16	-	TRBV9	TRBJ2-3	TGTGCCAGCAGCCCAGTAAGTCGACTTAGCACAGATACGCAGTATTTT	CASSPVSRLSTDTQYF
16	TRBD1	TRBV28	TRBJ1-1	TGTGCCAGCAGTTTCCCGGGACAGGGGACTTTCACTGAAGCTTTCTTT	CASSFPGQGTFTEAFF
14	-	TRBV7-6	TRBJ2-3	TGTGCCAGCAGCTTTGCAGTCCACGGGGATACGCAGTATTTT	CASSFAVHGDTQYF
16	-	TRBV9	TRBJ1-6	TGTGCCAGCAGCCGTCGGGGGAGGGTTGTAGACTCACCCCTCCACTTT	CASSRRGRVVDSPLHF